This T cell receptor (beta chain) was found in a study of T-cell reconstitution after alpha-beta-depleted transplantation in children. Researchers prepared the TCRbeta library using unique molecular identifiers, the study reports. In TCRdb, the PCR reads were re-called with MiXCR into one record per CDR3 protein. The repertoire holds fewer than 550,000 distinct CDR3 sequences, with about an eighth as singletons. The sample holds a few counts of this clonotype. Its cognate antigen is unknown. Study-wide points: It was reported that alpha-beta T cells came from several hundred expanded graft clones (about two months after transplant). By one year post-transplant, T-cell counts and diversity largely arose from T cells that were newly produced. TCRbeta diversity was high at day 60 in some patients (a result of surviving recipient T cells and thymic progenitors).

The receptor comes from a female patient aged 2 to 10 who had a stem cell transplant for aplastic anemia, so the T cells may come from the graft donor. This specimen was PBMCs, mostly from graft donor cells, taken 180 days after TCRalphabeta/CD19-depleted stem cell transplant.

The CDR3 region is CSASSVRTGELFF. The CDR3, as DNA: TGCAGTGCTAGCTCGGTGCGGACCGGGGAGCTGTTTTTT. The genes are TRBV20-1 and TRBJ2-2; no firm D call. V was trimmed by 3 bases and J by 5 bases, leaving 10 bases between them. The CDR3 runs to 13 residues. The germline V gene has CDR1 DFQATT and CDR2 SNEGSKA (reference sequence).